Following are 2 T cell receptor beta chains from one sample sequenced in a study of long-term antiretroviral therapy in people with HIV. Runs used v3.0 of the immunoSEQ assay and were done at survey level. TCRdb's table, derived via immunoSEQ multiplex PCR, lists solely in-frame clones and lacks some. The table includes around 17,000 clones, about 88% detected once. Specimen: unsorted PBMCs, collected 0.1 years after starting antiretroviral therapy. Receptors were obtained from a man aged 18 to 29 with HIV.

J is TRBJ2-6 and V is TRBV18; D remains unclear. V was pared by 4 bases and J by 4 bases, with 2 bases between. The germline CDR1 and CDR2 sequences are KGHSH and LQKENI. The CDR3 is made up of 12 amino acids. The CDR3 DNA is TGTGCCAGCTCACTGGGGGCCAACGTCCTGACTTTC. As protein: CASSLGANVLTF.

This clone was seen just once. The chain joins TRBV5-6 to TRBJ2-1, with D maybe TRBD2 (6 bases). The CDR3 has 18 amino acids. Trimming stripped 0 bases from V and 4 bases from J, with 20 bases between. The germline V gene has CDR1 SGHDT and CDR2 YYEEEE. CDR3 amino acids: CASSLAVGSQPKYNEQFF. CDR3 nucleotide sequence: TGTGCCAGCAGCTTGGCGGTCGGGAGCCAGCCTAAGTACAATGAGCAGTTCTTC.